Below, 19 T cell receptor beta chains from the same sample are listed, as sequenced in a study of CD8 T cells in ankylosing spondylitis. Each CDR3 protein gets one entry after TCRdb re-called the 5' RACE reads with MiXCR. The profile covers around 280,000 distinct CDR3 sequences, with 20% appearing a single time and around 7.8% taken by the ten largest. The sequenced material came from blood, either unsorted or a sorted T cell fraction (not recorded which). Receptor source: a male donor with ankylosing spondylitis or in good health (not recorded which).

This clonotype was observed a handful of times. The chain carries TRBV4-2 and TRBJ2-2, with D tentatively TRBD2 (6 bases). Germline V gene data show CDR1 as LGHNA and CDR2 as YNFKEQ. With 1 base removed from V and 6 bases from J, the gap between germline ends came to 15 bases. The CDR3 runs 16 residues. In DNA form, the CDR3 reads TGTGCCAGCAGCCAAGTGAGACTAGATCGTTCCGGGGAGCTGTTTTTT. Its protein product is CASSQVRLDRSGELFF.

This clonotype was seen many times. The gene calls are TRBV11-2 and TRBJ2-3; TRBD2 matches at 11 bases. This CDR3 comprises 16 residues. The germline V gene has CDR1 SGHAT and CDR2 FQNNGV. The ends lost 3 bases at V and 1 base at J; junction bases unmatched: 3. The CDR3, as DNA: TGTGCCAGCAGCTTGGAACTAGCGGGGGGCACAGATACGCAGTATTTT. Its translation is CASSLELAGGTDTQYF.

The chain employs TRBV20-1 and TRBJ2-3, with D possibly being TRBD2 (6 bases). CDR1 and CDR2 (germline): DFQATT, SNEGSKA (reference sequence). V was shortened by 1 base and J by 2 bases, with 10 bases between the two germline ends. The CDR3 runs to 14 residues. CDR3 region: CSARGRGNTDTQYF. CDR3 in DNA: TGCAGTGCTAGAGGACGGGGGAACACAGATACGCAGTATTTT.

The genes are TRBV9 and TRBJ1-6; no definite D call. Per germline, CDR1 SGDLS and CDR2 YYNGEE. With 0 bases removed from V and 0 bases from J, the gap between germline ends came to 10 bases. The CDR3 contains 17 residues. For the CDR3, the DNA is TGTGCCAGCAGCGTAGATGCATTTAGCTCCTATAATTCACCCCTCCACTTT. This codes for CASSVDAFSSYNSPLHF. Drawing the rest from reference TRBV9 and TRBJ1-6, the complete variable domain is DSGVTQTPKHLITATGQRVTLRCSPRSGDLSVYWYQQSLDQGLQFLIQYYNGEERAKGNILERFSAQQFPDLHSELNLSSLELGDSALYFCASSVDAFSSYNSPLHFGNGTRLTVT.

The CDR3 region is CASSAALAGKLFF. The CDR3 nucleotides read TGTGCCAGCAGTGCGGCTCTGGCAGGAAAACTGTTTTTT. The chain employs TRBV2 and TRBJ1-4; no definite D call. This CDR3 is built from 13 residues. The V gene's germline CDR1 is SNHLY and CDR2 FYNNEI. The V end was cut by 4 bases, the J end by 10 bases, with 13 bases between.

V and J are TRBV5-1 and TRBJ1-5, with D perhaps matching TRBD1 (6 bases). This CDR3 comprises 13 residues. Germline-derived CDR1 and CDR2 are SGHRS and YFSETQ. With 4 bases removed from V and 4 bases from J, the gap between germline ends came to 9 bases. This chain's CDR3 is CASSVGQNQPQHF. The CDR3 coding sequence is TGCGCCAGCAGCGTCGGACAGAATCAGCCCCAGCATTTT.

This clonotype was counted at least ten times. The J gene is TRBJ1-6, the V gene TRBV28; D perhaps matches TRBD1 (6 bases). V shed 5 bases and J shed 1 base, with 6 bases lying between them. The V gene's germline CDR1 is MDHEN and CDR2 SYDVKM. The CDR3 extends over 14 amino acids. As DNA, the CDR3 is TGTGCCAGCAGTCAGGGGTCCTATAATTCACCCCTCCACTTT. Translated, it gives CASSQGSYNSPLHF. Together with reference TRBV28 and TRBJ1-6, the CDR3 gives the full variable domain: DVKVTQSSRYLVKRTGEKVFLECVQDMDHENMFWYRQDPGLGLRLIYFSYDVKMKEKGDIPEGYSVSREKKERFSLILESASTNQTSMYLCASSQGSYNSPLHFGNGTRLTVT.

This clonotype came up a few times. The gene calls are TRBV20-1 and TRBJ2-3; 9 bases are a match to TRBD2. CDR1 and CDR2 (germline): DFQATT, SNEGSKA (reference sequence). The V segment lost 3 bases and the J segment 1 base; nucleotides outside the gene matches: 8. The CDR3 runs 16 residues. The CDR3 nucleotides are TGCAGTGCTAGTTGGGGGTTAGCGGGGGGCACAGATACGCAGTATTTT. Amino acid sequence: CSASWGLAGGTDTQYF.

The V and J genes are TRBV2 and TRBJ2-7; TRBD2 matches at 9 bases. The CDR3 is made up of 14 amino acids. Germline V gene lookup returns CDR1 SNHLY and CDR2 FYNNEI. With V trimmed by 7 bases and J by 7 bases, 11 bases remained unmatched. CDR3 nucleotides: TGTGCCAGCAAACCCGCGGGGGGGCCATTGGAGCAGTACGTC. It codes for CASKPAGGPLEQYV.

The table lists this clonotype with a few counts. The V call is TRBV5-1, the J call TRBJ2-1, with D uncertain. The CDR3 is 13 amino acids. Germline values: CDR1 SGHRS, CDR2 YFSETQ. Deletions cut 4 bases from V and 7 bases from J, with 12 bases between. For the CDR3, the DNA is TGCGCCAGCAGCATGGACGGACGGAATGAGCAGTTCTTC. This codes for CASSMDGRNEQFF.

This chain connects TRBV5-1 to TRBJ2-7, with TRBD1 matching 9 bases. The CDR3 is 16 amino acids. Germline V lookup: CDR1 SGHRS, CDR2 YFSETQ. V shed 0 bases, J shed 3 bases, and the junction held 7 bases outside the gene matches. CDR3 in amino acids: CASSLGGTGTSYEQYV. CDR3 DNA: TGCGCCAGCAGCTTGGGAGGGACAGGGACAAGCTACGAGCAGTACGTC.

V gene TRBV7-2 combines with J gene TRBJ2-1; 9 positions match TRBD2. Germline lookup yields CDR1 SGHTA and CDR2 FQGNSA. The CDR3 is 16 amino acids. With 6 bases clipped from V and 8 bases from J, the junction kept 14 bases outside the gene matches. The CDR3 region is CASRQGGLAGTYEQFF. The CDR3 DNA follows: TGTGCCAGCAGACAAGGGGGGCTAGCGGGGACATATGAGCAGTTCTTC. Combining the CDR3 with reference TRBV7-2 and TRBJ2-1 gives the whole variable domain GAGVSQSPSNKVTEKGKDVELRCDPISGHTALYWYRQSLGQGLEFLIYFQGNSAPDKSGLPSDRFSAERTGGSVSTLTIQRTQQEDSAVYLCASRQGGLAGTYEQFFGPGTRLTVL.

In this sample, this clonotype turned up a few times. The chain links TRBV12-3 or TRBV12-4 to TRBJ2-1; D is unresolved. The CDR3 extends over 16 amino acids. Trimming pared 6 bases from V and 4 bases from J, leaving 19 bases between. The CDR3 region is CASSLTRQTNYNEQFF. The CDR3 nucleotides read TGTGCCAGCAGCTTGACGAGGCAGACAAATTACAATGAGCAGTTCTTC.

This clonotype has at least ten counts. This sequence joins TRBV7-6 and TRBJ1-1; D is ambiguous. The germline V gene encodes CDR1 SGHVS and CDR2 FNYEAQ. This CDR3 has 14 amino acids. The V end lost 2 bases, the J end lost 0 bases, and 7 bases lay between the germline ends. CDR3 loop: CASSLNLMNTEAFF. DNA of the CDR3: TGTGCCAGCAGCTTAAACCTTATGAACACTGAAGCTTTCTTT.

This clonotype was picked up many times. The V and J genes are TRBV12-3 or TRBV12-4 and TRBJ1-1; D remains unclear. This CDR3 contains 13 residues. Trimming took off 1 base at V and 8 bases at J, with 11 bases between the two ends. CDR3 loop: CASSLGVNSEAFF. DNA of the CDR3: TGTGCCAGCAGTTTAGGAGTGAACTCGGAAGCTTTCTTT.

This clonotype was seen many times. V gene TRBV29-1 combines with J gene TRBJ1-1; 9 bases map to TRBD1. This CDR3 spans 12 amino acids. Germline assignment: CDR1 SQVTM and CDR2 ANQGSEA. J was trimmed by 2 bases and V by 7 bases; bases with no gene match: 2. In DNA form, the CDR3 reads TGCAGCGGGGGACAGGGAAACACTGAAGCTTTCTTT. Translation: CSGGQGNTEAFF.

In this sample, this clonotype turned up a few times. The chain employs TRBV28 and TRBJ1-3; a possible D gene is TRBD1 (5 bases). This CDR3 has 12 residues. Per germline, CDR1 MDHEN and CDR2 SYDVKM. Trimming stripped 8 bases from V and 0 bases from J, with 5 bases between. For the CDR3, the DNA is TGTGCCAGCGGGGCCTCTGGAAACACCATATATTTT. This sequence encodes CASGASGNTIYF.

V is TRBV4-2 and J is TRBJ2-5; TRBD2 is a possible D gene (5 bases). CDR3 length: 15 residues. Per germline, CDR1 LGHNA and CDR2 YNFKEQ. V lost 4 bases to trimming and J lost 5 bases, with 17 bases between them. As DNA, the CDR3 is TGTGCCAGCAGCCTTACAGCGGCCGATCCCGAGACCCAGTACTTC. Protein: CASSLTAADPETQYF.

This chain uses TRBV6-2 or TRBV6-3 with TRBJ1-5; 8 bases align to TRBD1. The CDR3 extends over 21 amino acids. V lost 6 bases, J lost 1 base, and 23 bases stayed unmatched. From germline, CDR1 is MNHEY and CDR2 SVGEGT. CDR3 bases: TGTGCCAGCAGCTCAAAGCCCGGGACAGGTGCCAACCTTCCGAGCAATCAGCCCCAGCATTTT. This encodes CASSSKPGTGANLPSNQPQHF.